The 14 T cell receptor beta chains in this list originate from one sample, sequenced in a study of OX40 agonist ivuxolimab in advanced cancers. Libraries were prepared by immunoSEQ multiplex PCR; TCRdb keeps only in-frame clonotypes and omits some of them. The sample lists over 95,000 clones, around 96% occurring once. Sequenced here: CD4+ or CD8+ T cells sorted from blood, sampled in a trial of the OX40 agonist ivuxolimab. The receptor set was obtained from an adult with an advanced solid tumor such as melanoma, head and neck, liver or kidney cancer.

This clone is a singleton in its sample. This chain links TRBV4-3 with TRBJ1-2; D call uncertain. Trimming took off 0 bases at V and 8 bases at J, with 16 bases between the two ends. This CDR3 is 15 amino acids long. Germline V CDR1 and CDR2: LGHNA, YSLEER. The CDR3 region has the DNA TGCGCCAGCAGCCAAGATGGGGATGTAGGAGACGGCTACACCTTC. Its protein product is CASSQDGDVGDGYTF.

The gene calls are TRBV19 and TRBJ2-1; D may be TRBD1 (6 bases). Germline loops: CDR1 LNHDA, CDR2 SQIVND (reference sequence). V lost 10 bases, J lost 0 bases, and 10 bases lay in between. CDR3 length: 13 amino acids. The CDR3 DNA is TGTGCCACCGCGACAGGCTCCTACAATGAGCAGTTCTTC. This gives the protein CATATGSYNEQFF.

This chain uses TRBV19 with TRBJ2-1; either TRBD1 or TRBD2 may supply D (7 bases each). The CDR3 totals 13 residues. The V gene's germline CDR1 is LNHDA and CDR2 SQIVND (reference sequence). Trimming pared 10 bases from V and 9 bases from J, leaving 19 bases between. This CDR3 is CATGEGATSEQFF. The CDR3 coding sequence is TGTGCCACTGGGGAGGGGGCTACGAGTGAGCAGTTCTTC.

V is TRBV7-9 and J is TRBJ2-1, with D unresolved. Germline CDR1 SEHNR, CDR2 FQNEAQ (reference sequence). V was pared by 1 base and J by 15 bases, with 16 bases between. The CDR3 is made up of 13 amino acids. The CDR3 here is CASSLVSAVYLFF. Here the CDR3 DNA reads TGTGCCAGCAGCTTAGTGTCGGCAGTATATCTGTTCTTC.

This chain joins TRBV27 and TRBJ1-1, with 8 bases that match TRBD1. V was pared by 5 bases and J by 6 bases, with 8 bases of the junction left unmatched. Germline V gene lookup returns CDR1 MNHEY and CDR2 SMNVEV (reference sequence). The CDR3 extends over 14 amino acids. In nucleotides, the CDR3 is TGTGCCAGCAGTCCCCAGGGGGCCCATTCTGAAGCTTTCTTT. Its protein product is CASSPQGAHSEAFF.

This chain links TRBV28 with TRBJ2-6; D is perhaps TRBD2 (5 bases). Trimming pared 7 bases from V and 0 bases from J, leaving 10 bases between. The CDR3 is 15 amino acids. Germline CDR1 reads MDHEN; CDR2 reads SYDVKM. The CDR3 protein is CASIEGNSGANVLTF. The CDR3 DNA sequence: TGTGCCAGCATTGAGGGTAACTCTGGGGCCAACGTCCTGACTTTC.

V usage is TRBV7-7 and J usage is TRBJ2-1; 12 bases agree with TRBD1. The CDR3 sequence is 15 residues long. V dropped 5 bases and J dropped 8; count of bases not matched to a gene: 7. From germline, CDR1 is SSHAT and CDR2 FNYEAQ (reference sequence). CDR3 nucleotides: TGTGCCAGCAGCGCCGGGACAGGGGGCTTCGATGAGCAGTTCTTC. It encodes CASSAGTGGFDEQFF.

In its sample, this clone was seen once. The rearrangement uses TRBV29-1 and TRBJ1-1, with D possibly TRBD1 on 6 matching bases. The CDR3 has 14 amino acids. V dropped 3 bases and J dropped 1 base, with 12 bases sitting between them. Germline loops: CDR1 SQVTM, CDR2 ANQGSEA. CDR3 bases: TGCAGCGTTGAGAGCTGGGACAAGAACACTGAAGCTTTCTTT. Translation gives CSVESWDKNTEAFF.

In this sample, this clone turned up once. This sequence joins TRBV6-6 and TRBJ1-2; 9 bases align to TRBD1. The CDR3 consists of 15 residues. Germline CDR1 and CDR2: MNHNY and SVGAGI (reference sequence). The ends lost 9 bases at V and 6 bases at J; junction bases unmatched: 14. CDR3 DNA sequence: TGTGCCAGTACATACAGGGGGCGCATCTTCGATGGCTACACCTTC. It yields the protein CASTYRGRIFDGYTF.

The chain has TRBV6-6 and TRBJ1-3; unclear D gene. Germline V gives CDR1 MNHNY, CDR2 SVGAGI (reference sequence). Trimming took 7 bases from V and 0 from J, leaving 13 bases between them. CDR3 size: 15 residues. In DNA form, the CDR3 reads TGTGCCAGCACCGACCCAGGAGTCTCTGGAAACACCATATATTTT. Residues: CASTDPGVSGNTIYF.

The gene calls are TRBV9 and TRBJ1-5; D unresolved. The CDR3 is 13 amino acids. V dropped 2 bases and J dropped 4 bases, with 7 bases sitting between them. CDR1 SGDLS and CDR2 YYNGEE come from the germline V gene. CDR3 in amino acids: CASSVTENQPQHF. CDR3 coding DNA: TGTGCCAGCAGCGTTACCGAGAATCAGCCCCAGCATTTT.

This clone has only one observation. The chain uses TRBV19 and TRBJ1-1; no reliable D call. Germline V gene lookup returns CDR1 LNHDA and CDR2 SQIVND (reference sequence). The CDR3 runs to 14 residues. The V gene lost 5 bases and the J gene lost 1 base, with 11 bases spanning the gap. The CDR3 DNA reads as TGTGCCAGTAGTGGAGCCCTATGGAACACTGAAGCTTTCTTT. Translating gives CASSGALWNTEAFF.

The rearrangement uses TRBV29-1 and TRBJ2-7; no firm D call. From germline, CDR1 is SQVTM and CDR2 ANQGSEA. CDR3 length: 14 residues. V was cut by 6 bases and J by 2 bases, with 17 bases left in between. As DNA, the CDR3 is TGCAGCGTGGAGATGCCAGGATCCCCCTACGAGCAGTACTTC. The encoded protein is CSVEMPGSPYEQYF.

The chain combines TRBV11-2 with TRBJ2-7, with D uncertain. The CDR3 is 11 residues long. CDR1 and CDR2 (germline): SGHAT, FQNNGV. Trimming cost V 5 bases and J 6 bases, with 8 bases left between them. The CDR3 protein is CASSHLGEQYF. In DNA form, the CDR3 reads TGTGCCAGCAGCCACTTAGGCGAGCAGTACTTC. Complete variable domain (other parts from reference TRBV11-2 and TRBJ2-7): EAGVAQSPRYKIIEKRQSVAFWCNPISGHATLYWYQQILGQGPKLLIQFQNNGVVDDSQLPKDRFSAERLKGVDSTLKIQPAKLEDSAVYLCASSHLGEQYFGPGTRLTVT.